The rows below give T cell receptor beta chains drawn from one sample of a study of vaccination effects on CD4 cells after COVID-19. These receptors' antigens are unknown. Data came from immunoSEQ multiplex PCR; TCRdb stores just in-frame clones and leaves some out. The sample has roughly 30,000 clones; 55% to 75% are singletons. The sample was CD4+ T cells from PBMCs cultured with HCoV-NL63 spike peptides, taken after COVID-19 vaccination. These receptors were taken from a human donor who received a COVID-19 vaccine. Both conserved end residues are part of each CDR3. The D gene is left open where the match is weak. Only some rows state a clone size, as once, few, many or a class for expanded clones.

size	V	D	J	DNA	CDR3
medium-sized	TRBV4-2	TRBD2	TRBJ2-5	TGTGCCAGCAGTCAGACTAGCGGGGTCCAAGAGACCCAGTACTTC	CASSQTSGVQETQYF
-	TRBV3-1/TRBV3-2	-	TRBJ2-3	TGTGCCAGCAGCTCAGGGGGGGCAGATACGCAGTATTTT	CASSSGGADTQYF
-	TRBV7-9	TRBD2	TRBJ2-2	TGTGCCAGCAGCTATCGATTGGCGGGGGACGGGGAGCTGTTTTTT	CASSYRLAGDGELFF
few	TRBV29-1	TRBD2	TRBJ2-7	TGCAGCGTTGACGGGCGAGCGGGAGGGCACAACGAGCAGTACTTC	CSVDGRAGGHNEQYF
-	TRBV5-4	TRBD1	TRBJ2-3	TGTGCCAGCAGCTCAACCGGGACAGACATCACAGATACGCAGTATTTT	CASSSTGTDITDTQYF
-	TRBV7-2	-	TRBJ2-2	TGTGCCAGCAGCTTATGGGGGGGGGCTAACACCGGGGAGCTGTTTTTT	CASSLWGGANTGELFF
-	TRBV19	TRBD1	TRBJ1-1	TGTGCCAGTAGTATAGTGTCAGGGGGTTTTACGGGTGAAGCTTTCTTT	CASSIVSGGFTGEAFF
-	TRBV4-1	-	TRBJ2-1	TGCGCCAGCAGCCAAGACCGGGACTCCGGCCTACCATCCTACAATGAGCAGTTCTTC	CASSQDRDSGLPSYNEQFF
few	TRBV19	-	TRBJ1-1	TGTGCCAGTAGTGAGGGCGCGGGTGAAGCTTTCTTT	CASSEGAGEAFF
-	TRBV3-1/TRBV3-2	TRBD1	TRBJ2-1	TGTGCCAGCAGCCAGCAGGGGGCGCATGAGCAGTTCTTC	CASSQQGAHEQFF
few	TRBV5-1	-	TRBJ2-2	TGCGCCAGCAGCCCAGACCCAAGGGGGGGGGCCGGGGAGCTGTTTTTT	CASSPDPRGGAGELFF
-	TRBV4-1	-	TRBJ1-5	TGCGCCAGCAGCCACCCCCCCGCGAATCAGCCCCAGCATTTT	CASSHPPANQPQHF
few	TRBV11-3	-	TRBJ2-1	TGTGCCAGCAGCTTAGATCAATCAGGGTCTTCCTCCTACAATGAGCAGTTCTTC	CASSLDQSGSSSYNEQFF
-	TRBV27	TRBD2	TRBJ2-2	TGTGCCAGCAGTTTCAATAGCGGGGGGACCGGGGAGCTGTTTTTT	CASSFNSGGTGELFF
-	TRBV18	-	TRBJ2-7	TGTGCCAGCTCACCTACGGAGGAATCTTCCTACGAGCAGTACTTC	CASSPTEESSYEQYF
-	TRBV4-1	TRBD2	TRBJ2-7	TGCGCCAGCAGCCCCTCTAGCGGGAGGGCCTTCGAGCAGTACTTC	CASSPSSGRAFEQYF
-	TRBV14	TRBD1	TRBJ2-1	TGTGCCAGCAGCCAGGGGACAGGGAACGAGCAGTTCTTC	CASSQGTGNEQFF
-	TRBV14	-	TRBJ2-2	TGTGCCAGCAGCCCGGACACCGGGGAGCTGTTTTTT	CASSPDTGELFF
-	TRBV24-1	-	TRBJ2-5	TGTGCCACCAGTGAGTCCGGGGCCCAAGAGACCCAGTACTTC	CATSESGAQETQYF
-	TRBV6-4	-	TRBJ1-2	TGTGCCAGCAGTGACCAGGGTAACTATGGCTACACCTTC	CASSDQGNYGYTF
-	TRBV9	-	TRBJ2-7	TGTGCCAGCAGTCGGGACTCCTACGAGCAGTACTTC	CASSRDSYEQYF
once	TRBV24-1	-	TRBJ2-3	TGTGCCACCAGTGATTTATCAACGGGGGACCCCCCAGGTACGCAGTATTTT	CATSDLSTGDPPGTQYF
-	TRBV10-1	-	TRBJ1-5	TGCGCCAGCAGTGAATACGCTCAGCCCCAGCATTTT	CASSEYAQPQHF
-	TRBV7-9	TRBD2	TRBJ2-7	TGTGCCAGCAGCCCGGGGGCTAGCGGGGGTTCATACGAGCAGTACTTC	CASSPGASGGSYEQYF
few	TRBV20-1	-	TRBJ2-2	TGCAGTGCTACCGAAACCGGGGAGCTGTTTTTT	CSATETGELFF
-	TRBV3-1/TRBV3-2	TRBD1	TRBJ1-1	TGTGCCAGCAGCTCCCGGGACAGGGTTTTGCATGAAGCTTTCTTT	CASSSRDRVLHEAFF
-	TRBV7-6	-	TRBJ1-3	TGTGCCAGCAGTCACCTGTTGGGGGGCCCGCCGAAAGGAAACACCATATATTTT	CASSHLLGGPPKGNTIYF
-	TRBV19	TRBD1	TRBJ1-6	TGTGCCAGTAGTATTGAGGACAGGGCAAATTCACCCCTCCACTTT	CASSIEDRANSPLHF
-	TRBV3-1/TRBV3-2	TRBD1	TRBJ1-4	TGTGCCAGCAGCCAACAGGGGGCAGGCAACGAAAAACTGTTTTTT	CASSQQGAGNEKLFF
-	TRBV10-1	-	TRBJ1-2	TGCGCCAGCAGTGCCCAGGTTAACTATGGCTACACCTTC	CASSAQVNYGYTF
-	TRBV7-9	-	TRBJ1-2	TGTGCCAGCAGCCCCACCCCTAACTATGGCTACACCTTC	CASSPTPNYGYTF
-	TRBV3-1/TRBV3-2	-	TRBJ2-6	TGTGCCAGCAGTCTTCGGCGGGACTCTGGGGCCAACGTCCTGACTTTC	CASSLRRDSGANVLTF
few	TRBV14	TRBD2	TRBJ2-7	TGTGCCAGCAGCCAGAATAGCGGGGGCGAGCAGTACTTC	CASSQNSGGEQYF
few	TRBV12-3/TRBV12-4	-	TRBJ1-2	TGTGCCAGCAGTTTAGGACAGGCCAGCGGCTACACCTTC	CASSLGQASGYTF
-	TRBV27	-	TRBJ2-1	TGTGCCAGCAGGATAGCGGCCAGCTCCTACAATGAGCAGTTCTTC	CASRIAASSYNEQFF
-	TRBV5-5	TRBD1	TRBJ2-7	TGTGCCAGCAGCTTCACAGCCGGGACAGGGGGTGGCTACGAGCAGTACTTC	CASSFTAGTGGGYEQYF
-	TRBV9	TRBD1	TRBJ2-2	TGTGCCAGCAGCGTAGTAGGGGGCGCGAACACCGGGGAGCTGTTTTTT	CASSVVGGANTGELFF
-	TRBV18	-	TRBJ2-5	TGTGCCAGCTCACCACTCCAGCAAGAGACCCAGTACTTC	CASSPLQQETQYF
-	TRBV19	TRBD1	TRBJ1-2	TGTGCCAGTACCCCCGGACAGGGATTCTATGGCTACACCTTC	CASTPGQGFYGYTF
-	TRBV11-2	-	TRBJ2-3	TGTGCCAGCAGCGCGCAGCGACCCCCCACAGATACGCAGTATTTT	CASSAQRPPTDTQYF
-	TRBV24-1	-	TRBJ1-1	TGTGCCACTCGTAACAGGGCCGGTGAAGCTTTCTTT	CATRNRAGEAFF
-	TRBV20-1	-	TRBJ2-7	TGCAGTGCCCTTCAAGGGAACGAGCAGTACTTC	CSALQGNEQYF
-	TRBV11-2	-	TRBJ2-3	TGTGCCAGCAGCTACCCCAAGGGACGACGTGGATCGCAGTATTTT	CASSYPKGRRGSQYF